Only a few counts were recorded for the clone carrying this TCR beta chain. No antigen is known for it. TCRdb fed the reads into MiXCR, producing one record per CDR3 protein. Among some 50,000 distinct CDR3 sequences, around 23% were seen once, and the ten largest hold roughly 90%. This sample is part of a study of T cell repertoires in cytomegalovirus infection. Study-level information: In the study, CMV epitopes included recently identified HLA-C-restricted and well-studied HLA-B-restricted ones. Public TCR beta signatures marked donors with CMV infection and the matching HLA. The study, taken as a whole, reports: Carriage of CMV together with the relevant HLA was identifiable through cumulative public TCR beta family frequency. CMV-specific HLA-C-restricted TCR beta clonotypes dominated the ex vivo response.

With 8 bases removed from V and 6 bases from J, the gap between germline ends came to 15 bases. This CDR3 has 13 residues. The chain couples TRBV12-3 or TRBV12-4 to TRBJ2-3; TRBD2 is a possible D gene (7 bases). This TCR was recovered from a human donor in good health (CMV status not recorded). Some clones in this sample may be carry-over from other donors' samples. The sample consisted of CD8+ T cells from cultured PBMCs, taken from culture after CMV antigen stimulation. The CDR3 DNA reads as TGTGCCAGCCTCCCTGGCGGGGGCGATACGCAGTATTTT. Encoded protein: CASLPGGGDTQYF.